The clone carrying this T cell receptor (beta chain) was counted between two and nine times. Its specificity is not known. Looked up from germline, CDR1 is KGHDR and CDR2 is SFDVKD. This CDR3 is built from 13 residues. Trimming pared 5 bases from V and 8 bases from J, leaving 12 bases between. Unique molecular identifiers were incorporated during preparation of the TCRbeta library. One entry per CDR3 protein results from TCRdb running MiXCR on the PCR reads. The data show about a million distinct CDR3 sequences, about 29% seen once. This entry is derived from a study of T-cell reconstitution after alpha-beta-depleted transplantation in children. Overall study results and limits: At one year after transplant, newly produced T cells mostly accounted for T-cell counts and diversity. Day-60 TCRbeta diversity that was high in some patients was derived from surviving recipient T cells and thymic progenitors. About two months after transplant, alpha-beta T cells reportedly came from several hundred expanded graft clones.

The receptor's source is a boy under two years old who had a stem cell transplant for SCID, so the T cells may come from the graft donor. This chain links TRBV24-1 with TRBJ2-1; D may match TRBD1 or TRBD2 (5 bases each). Sequenced material: PBMCs, mostly from graft donor cells, taken 360 days after TCRalphabeta/CD19-depleted stem cell transplant. This CDR3 is CATSGDLTDEQFF. The CDR3 DNA reads as TGTGCCACCAGTGGGGACCTGACGGATGAGCAGTTCTTC.